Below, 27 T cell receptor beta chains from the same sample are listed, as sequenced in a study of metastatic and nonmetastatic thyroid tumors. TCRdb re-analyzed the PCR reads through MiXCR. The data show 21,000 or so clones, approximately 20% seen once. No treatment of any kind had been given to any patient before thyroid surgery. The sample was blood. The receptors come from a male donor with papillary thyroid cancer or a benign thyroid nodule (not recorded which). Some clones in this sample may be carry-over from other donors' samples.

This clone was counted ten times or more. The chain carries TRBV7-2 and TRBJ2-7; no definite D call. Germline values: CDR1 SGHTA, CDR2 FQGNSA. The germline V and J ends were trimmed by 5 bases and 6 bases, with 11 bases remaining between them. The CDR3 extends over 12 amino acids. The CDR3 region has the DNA TGTGCCAGCAGCCCCCGCCCCTCCGAGCAGTACTTC. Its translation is CASSPRPSEQYF. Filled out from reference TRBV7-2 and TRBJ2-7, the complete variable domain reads GAGVSQSPSNKVTEKGKDVELRCDPISGHTALYWYRQSLGQGLEFLIYFQGNSAPDKSGLPSDRFSAERTGGSVSTLTIQRTQQEDSAVYLCASSPRPSEQYFGPGTRLTVT.

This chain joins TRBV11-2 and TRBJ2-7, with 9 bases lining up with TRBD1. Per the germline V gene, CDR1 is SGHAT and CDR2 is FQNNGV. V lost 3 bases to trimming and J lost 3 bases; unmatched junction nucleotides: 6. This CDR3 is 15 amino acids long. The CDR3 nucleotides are TGTGCCAGCAGCTTGGTACAGGGGGCAAGCTACGAGCAGTACTTC. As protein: CASSLVQGASYEQYF. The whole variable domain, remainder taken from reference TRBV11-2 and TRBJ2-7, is EAGVAQSPRYKIIEKRQSVAFWCNPISGHATLYWYQQILGQGPKLLIQFQNNGVVDDSQLPKDRFSAERLKGVDSTLKIQPAKLEDSAVYLCASSLVQGASYEQYFGPGTRLTVT.

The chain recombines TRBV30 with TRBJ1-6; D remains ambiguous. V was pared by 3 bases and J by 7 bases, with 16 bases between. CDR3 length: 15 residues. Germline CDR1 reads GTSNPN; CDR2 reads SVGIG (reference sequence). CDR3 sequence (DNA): TGTGCCTGGAGCCCGGTCTCGGGGATCAATTCACCCCTCCACTTT. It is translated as CAWSPVSGINSPLHF.

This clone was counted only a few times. CDR3 bases: TGTGCCAGCAGCTCTTCTCGCGAGCAGTACTTC. Amino acids: CASSSSREQYF. The genes are TRBV7-2 and TRBJ2-7; D remains unclear. V was cut by 4 bases and J by 6 bases, with 7 bases left in between. This CDR3 contains 11 residues. The V gene's germline CDR1 is SGHTA and CDR2 FQGNSA.

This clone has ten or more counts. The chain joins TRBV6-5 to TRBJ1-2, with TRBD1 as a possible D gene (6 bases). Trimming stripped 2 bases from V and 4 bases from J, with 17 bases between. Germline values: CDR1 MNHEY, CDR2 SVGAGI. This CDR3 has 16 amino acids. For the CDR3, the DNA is TGTGCCAGCAGTTACAGGGGGACGGAATGGAGCTATGGCTACACCTTC. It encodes CASSYRGTEWSYGYTF.

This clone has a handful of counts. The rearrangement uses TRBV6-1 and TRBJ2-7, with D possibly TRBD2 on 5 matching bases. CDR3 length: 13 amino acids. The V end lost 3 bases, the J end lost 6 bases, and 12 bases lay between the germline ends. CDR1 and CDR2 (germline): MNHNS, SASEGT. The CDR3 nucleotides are TGTGCCAGCAGTGACTCGGGGTTAGGCGAGCAGTACGTC. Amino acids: CASSDSGLGEQYV.

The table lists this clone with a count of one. CDR3 sequence reads: CASSVVAWDHEQYF. CDR3 bases: TGTGCCAGCAGCGTAGTGGCGTGGGACCACGAGCAGTACTTC. This sequence joins TRBV9 and TRBJ2-7; possibly TRBD1 or TRBD2 for D (5 bases each). The V end was cut by 0 bases, the J end by 5 bases, with 12 bases between. The CDR3 spans 14 residues. The germline V gene has CDR1 SGDLS and CDR2 YYNGEE.

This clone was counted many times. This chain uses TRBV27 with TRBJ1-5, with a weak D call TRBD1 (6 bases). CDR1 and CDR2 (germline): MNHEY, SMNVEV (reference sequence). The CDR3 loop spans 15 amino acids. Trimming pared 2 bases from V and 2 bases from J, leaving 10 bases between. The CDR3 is CASSLRGGGNQPQHF. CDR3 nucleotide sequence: TGTGCCAGCAGTTTAAGGGGGGGCGGCAATCAGCCCCAGCATTTT.

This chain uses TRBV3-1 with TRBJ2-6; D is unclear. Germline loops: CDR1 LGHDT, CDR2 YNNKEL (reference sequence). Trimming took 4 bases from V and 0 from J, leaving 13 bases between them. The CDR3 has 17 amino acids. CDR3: CASSPPLRISGANVLTF. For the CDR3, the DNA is TGTGCCAGCAGCCCTCCCTTGAGAATCTCTGGGGCCAACGTCCTGACTTTC.

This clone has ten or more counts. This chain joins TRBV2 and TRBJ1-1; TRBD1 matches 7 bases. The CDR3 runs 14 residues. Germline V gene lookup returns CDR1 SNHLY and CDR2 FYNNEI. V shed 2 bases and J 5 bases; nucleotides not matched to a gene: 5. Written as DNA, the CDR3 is TGTGCCAGCAGTGAACGGGCAGGGGGGACTGAAGCTTTCTTT. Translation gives CASSERAGGTEAFF.

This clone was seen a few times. The DNA for the CDR3 is TGTGCCAGCAGTGTCCATAGCGGCTCCCAGAACACCGGGGAGCTGTTTTTT. Its translation is CASSVHSGSQNTGELFF. The rearrangement joins TRBV6-1 to TRBJ2-2, with TRBD2 as a possible D gene (6 bases). Germline V CDR1 and CDR2: MNHNS, SASEGT. Trimming removed 4 bases from V and 1 base from J, with 16 bases in between. CDR3 length: 17 amino acids.

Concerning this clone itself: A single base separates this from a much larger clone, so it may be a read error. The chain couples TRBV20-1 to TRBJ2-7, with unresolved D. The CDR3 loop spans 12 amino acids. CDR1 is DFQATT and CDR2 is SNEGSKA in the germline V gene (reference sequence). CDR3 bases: TGCAGTTCTAGAGTTTCCGATTACGAGCAGTACTTC. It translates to CSSRVSDYEQYF.

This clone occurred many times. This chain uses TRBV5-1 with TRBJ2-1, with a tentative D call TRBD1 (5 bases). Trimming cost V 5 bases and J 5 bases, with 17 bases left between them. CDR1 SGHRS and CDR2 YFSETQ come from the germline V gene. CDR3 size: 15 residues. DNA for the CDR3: TGCGCCAGCAGGGGCGATATACAGGTCGACAATGAGCAGTTCTTC. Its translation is CASRGDIQVDNEQFF.

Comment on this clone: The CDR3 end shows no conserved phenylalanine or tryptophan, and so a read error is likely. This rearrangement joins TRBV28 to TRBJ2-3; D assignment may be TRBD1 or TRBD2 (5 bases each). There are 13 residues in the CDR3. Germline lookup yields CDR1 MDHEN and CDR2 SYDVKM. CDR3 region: CARSRGRTGTQYL. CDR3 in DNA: TGTGCCAGGTCTAGAGGGCGCACAGGTACGCAGTATCTT.

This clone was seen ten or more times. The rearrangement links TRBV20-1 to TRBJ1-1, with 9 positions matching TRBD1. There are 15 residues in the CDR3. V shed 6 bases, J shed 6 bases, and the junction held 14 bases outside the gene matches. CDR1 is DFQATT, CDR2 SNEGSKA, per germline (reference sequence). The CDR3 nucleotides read TGCAGTGCCCTAGAGGTGGACAGGGGCAGCGCTGAAGCTTTCTTT. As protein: CSALEVDRGSAEAFF.

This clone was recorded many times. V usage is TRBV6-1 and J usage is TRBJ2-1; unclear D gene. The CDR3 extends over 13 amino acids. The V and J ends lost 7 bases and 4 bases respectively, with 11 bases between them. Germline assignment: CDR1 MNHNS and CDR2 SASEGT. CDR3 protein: CASIPGGYNEQFF. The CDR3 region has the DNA TGTGCCAGCATCCCTGGCGGATACAATGAGCAGTTCTTC.

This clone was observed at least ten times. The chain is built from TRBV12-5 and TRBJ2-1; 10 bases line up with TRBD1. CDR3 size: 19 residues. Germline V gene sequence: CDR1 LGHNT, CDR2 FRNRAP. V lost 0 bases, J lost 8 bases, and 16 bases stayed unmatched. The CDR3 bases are TGTGCTAGTGGTTTGGTTTTAGGGGGGAGACAGGGGGCTGGCGATGAGCAGTTCTTC. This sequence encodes CASGLVLGGRQGAGDEQFF. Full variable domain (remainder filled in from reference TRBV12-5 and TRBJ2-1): DARVTQTPRHKVTEMGQEVTMRCQPILGHNTVFWYRQTMMQGLELLAYFRNRAPLDDSGMPKDRFSAEMPDATLATLKIQPSEPRDSAVYFCASGLVLGGRQGAGDEQFFGPGTRLTVL.

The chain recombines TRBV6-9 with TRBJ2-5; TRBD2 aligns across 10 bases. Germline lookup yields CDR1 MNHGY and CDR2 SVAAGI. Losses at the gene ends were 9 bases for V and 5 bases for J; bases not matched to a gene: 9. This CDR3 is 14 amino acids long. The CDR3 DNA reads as TGTGCCAGTGGTTACAGCGGGGGGGCTGAGACCCAGTACTTC. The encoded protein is CASGYSGGAETQYF.

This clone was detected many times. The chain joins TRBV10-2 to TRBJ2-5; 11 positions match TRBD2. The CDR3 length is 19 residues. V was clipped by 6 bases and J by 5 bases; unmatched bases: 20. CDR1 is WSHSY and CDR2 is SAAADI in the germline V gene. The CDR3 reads CASRTPGPLAGGPLETQYF. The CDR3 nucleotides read TGCGCCAGCAGGACCCCTGGGCCCTTAGCGGGGGGGCCTTTGGAGACCCAGTACTTC.

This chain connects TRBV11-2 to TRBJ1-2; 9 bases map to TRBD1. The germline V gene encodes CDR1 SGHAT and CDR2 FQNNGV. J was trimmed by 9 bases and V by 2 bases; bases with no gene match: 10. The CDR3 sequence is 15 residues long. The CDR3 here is CASSLLQGARGSYTF. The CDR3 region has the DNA TGTGCCAGCAGCTTACTACAGGGGGCGCGGGGAAGCTACACCTTC.

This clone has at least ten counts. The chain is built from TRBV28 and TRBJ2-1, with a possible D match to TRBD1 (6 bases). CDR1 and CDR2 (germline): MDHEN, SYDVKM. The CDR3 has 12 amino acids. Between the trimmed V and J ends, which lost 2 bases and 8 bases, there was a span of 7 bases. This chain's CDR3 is CASSLGGDEQFF. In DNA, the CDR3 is TGTGCCAGCAGTTTAGGGGGCGATGAGCAGTTCTTC.

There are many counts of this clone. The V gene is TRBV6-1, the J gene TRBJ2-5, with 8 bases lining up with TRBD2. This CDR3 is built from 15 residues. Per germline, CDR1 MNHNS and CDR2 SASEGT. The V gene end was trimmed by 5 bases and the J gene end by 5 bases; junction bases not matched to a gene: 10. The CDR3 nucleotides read TGTGCCAGCAGTTCCCCCAGCGGGGGTTGGGAGACCCAGTACTTC. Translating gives CASSSPSGGWETQYF.

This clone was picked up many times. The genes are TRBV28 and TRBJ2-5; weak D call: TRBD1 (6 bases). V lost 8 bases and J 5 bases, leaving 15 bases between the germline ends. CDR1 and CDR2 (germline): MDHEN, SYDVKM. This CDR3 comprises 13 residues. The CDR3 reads CASDSGVYETQYF. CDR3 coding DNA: TGTGCCAGCGACTCAGGGGTATACGAGACCCAGTACTTC. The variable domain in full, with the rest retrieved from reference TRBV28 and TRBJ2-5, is DVKVTQSSRYLVKRTGEKVFLECVQDMDHENMFWYRQDPGLGLRLIYFSYDVKMKEKGDIPEGYSVSREKKERFSLILESASTNQTSMYLCASDSGVYETQYFGPGTRLLVL.

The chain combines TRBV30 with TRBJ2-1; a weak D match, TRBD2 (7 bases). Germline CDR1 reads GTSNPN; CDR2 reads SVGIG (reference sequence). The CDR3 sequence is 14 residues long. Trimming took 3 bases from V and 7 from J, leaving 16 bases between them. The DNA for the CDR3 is TGTGCCTGGAGCTGGAGGGGGGGCGTAAATGAGCAGTTCTTC. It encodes CAWSWRGGVNEQFF.

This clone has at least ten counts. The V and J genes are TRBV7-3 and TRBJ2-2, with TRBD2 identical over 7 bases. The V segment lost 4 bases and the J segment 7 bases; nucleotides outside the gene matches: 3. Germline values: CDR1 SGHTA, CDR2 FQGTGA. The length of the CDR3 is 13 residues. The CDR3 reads CASSYGTIGELFF. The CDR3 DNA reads TGTGCCAGCAGCTACGGGACTATCGGGGAGCTGTTTTTT.

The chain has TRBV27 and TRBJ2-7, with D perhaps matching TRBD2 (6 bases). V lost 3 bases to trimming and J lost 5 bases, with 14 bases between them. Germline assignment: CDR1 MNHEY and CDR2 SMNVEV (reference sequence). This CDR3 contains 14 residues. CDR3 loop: CASSFRGRGNEQYF. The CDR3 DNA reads TGTGCCAGCAGTTTTAGGGGCCGGGGGAACGAGCAGTACTTC.

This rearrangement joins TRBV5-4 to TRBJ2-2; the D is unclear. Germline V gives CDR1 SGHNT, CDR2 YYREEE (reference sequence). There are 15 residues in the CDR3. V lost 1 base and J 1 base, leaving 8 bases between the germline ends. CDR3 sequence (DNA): TGTGCCAGCAGCTTGCCGGGTCAGAACACCGGGGAGCTGTTTTTT. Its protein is CASSLPGQNTGELFF.